This TCR beta chain was obtained from a study of blood T cell repertoires in COVID-19 (dated by TCRdb to 2020 to 2021). Regarding the study in general: Samples covering the acute and convalescent phases of COVID-19 were provided by collaborators in the United States, Italy and Spain. The repertoires were made available in a free public database intended to serve as a resource for research on the immune response to SARS-CoV-2. The material from the prospective study consisted of cDNA or gDNA derived from T cells, B-cell-depleted T cells, or PBMCs. The samples were drawn from the first 160 participants of the ongoing ImmuneRACE study and from 1,254 subjects provided by 6 global collaborators. HLA class I and class II types, where available, came from metadata supplied by the sample provider rather than from assay-based typing. A de-identified subject ID, COVID-19 status, age in years and sex were almost always included in the sample metadata. Subjects who had been exposed to COVID-19, were actively infected with it, or had recovered from it provided the deeply sampled blood TCRbeta repertoires that made up the dataset. Findings and caveats that apply to the study as a whole: The quantity of clinical and demographic metadata differed by source and by participant and was supplied without curation.

The immunoSEQ Assay, a bias-controlled multiplex PCR, was used to amplify TCRbeta CDR3 regions from genomic DNA. The original methods were these. The number of nucleated cells in each sample was estimated by amplification of reference gene primers within the assay. Sequence reads were collapsed and filtered to measure the absolute abundance of every unique TCRbeta CDR3 rearrangement. For each sample, productive Simpson clonality was calculated as the square root of Simpson's diversity index over productive rearrangements. TCRdb holds this immuneACCESS table with in-frame rearrangements only. Some clones are missing; in checked studies, unresolved V genes explain under half, and the rest has no known cause. V, J and clone size reflect that table, while D and trimming were determined from the DNA. The sample table records more than 150,000 clones; less than 95% of these occur just once. The ten largest make up 0.7% to 0.8% of the sample.

Via the germline V gene (reference sequence), CDR1 is GTSNPN and CDR2 SVGIG. The V and J ends are trimmed by 2 bases and 2 bases, leaving 10 bases between them. The CDR3 runs 13 residues from the cysteine to the phenylalanine. The entry retains the CDR3 DNA only, 39 bases that are in frame from base 1. In Seattle, one collaborating source enrolled patients while the infection was active and tracked those patients longitudinally over the course of disease. Whole blood was collected in K2EDTA tubes by collaborating institutions according to the institutions' own protocols. Collaborator samples were shipped for TCRbeta analysis as frozen whole blood, isolated PBMCs, or DNA extracted from either sample type. This clone was seen only a few times. The antigen it binds to is not known. No base quality values were provided; no much bigger clone lies one nucleotide off.

The sequenced sample consisted of peripheral blood. The sequence came from a man aged 30 to 39 with COVID-19, enrolled during active disease. Recombination linked TRBV30 to TRBJ2-7; TRBD1 might be the D gene, on 6 matching bases. The bases are TGTGCCTGGAGTTCCAGGGGTGCCTACGAGCAGTACTTC. It encodes CAWSSRGAYEQYF.